The next 28 T cell receptor beta chains were all read from a single sample in a study of OX40 agonist ivuxolimab in advanced cancers. Profiled with immunoSEQ multiplex PCR; TCRdb holds only in-frame clones, not every one. There are fewer than 30,000 clones in the sample; around 81% occur only once, and 32% lies in the top ten. The sequencing here drew on CD4+ or CD8+ T cells sorted from blood, taken in a trial of the OX40 agonist ivuxolimab. These receptors were taken from an adult with an advanced solid tumor such as melanoma, head and neck, liver or kidney cancer.

This chain joins TRBV27 and TRBJ2-7; D gene unclear. Germline V CDR1 and CDR2: MNHEY, SMNVEV (reference sequence). This CDR3 comprises 12 residues. Trimming stripped 4 bases from V and 1 base from J, with 5 bases between. DNA of the CDR3: TGTGCCAGCAGTTCCCCTTCCTACGAGCAGTACTTC. It is translated as CASSSPSYEQYF.

This chain uses TRBV30 with TRBJ1-2; no reliable D call. Deletions cut 1 base from V and 4 bases from J, with 16 bases between. The germline CDR1 and CDR2 sequences are GTSNPN and SVGIG (reference sequence). This CDR3 region has 15 residues. DNA for the CDR3: TGTGCCTGGAGTGCATCGGAGACACCCGCCTATGGCTACACCTTC. It is translated as CAWSASETPAYGYTF.

The chain carries TRBV30 and TRBJ2-2, with TRBD2 as a possible D gene (5 bases). Germline V gene data show CDR1 as GTSNPN and CDR2 as SVGIG (reference sequence). Trimming took off 5 bases at V and 8 bases at J, with 15 bases between the two ends. The CDR3 is 13 amino acids. CDR3 residues: CAWGNGLDGELFF. The CDR3 DNA is TGTGCCTGGGGTAACGGACTGGATGGGGAGCTGTTTTTT.

V gene TRBV7-2 combines with J gene TRBJ2-7; 7 bases match TRBD2. The V and J ends lost 1 base and 5 bases, in that order; junction bases with no gene match: 8. The CDR3 extends over 15 amino acids. Germline CDR1 and CDR2: SGHTA and FQGNSA. The CDR3 region is CASSLELRLADEQYF. As DNA, the CDR3 is TGTGCCAGCAGCTTAGAATTGAGACTAGCAGACGAGCAGTACTTC.

The J gene is TRBJ2-1, the V gene TRBV7-9, with D unclear. This CDR3 is 13 amino acids long. V was shortened by 3 bases and J by 5 bases, with 8 bases between the two germline ends. Germline V CDR1 and CDR2: SEHNR, FQNEAQ (reference sequence). The chain's CDR3 is CASSFGRDNEQFF. The CDR3 region has the DNA TGTGCCAGCAGCTTCGGCAGAGACAATGAGCAGTTCTTC. The whole variable domain, remainder taken from reference TRBV7-9 and TRBJ2-1, is DTGVSQNPRHKITKRGQNVTFRCDPISEHNRLYWYRQTLGQGPEFLTYFQNEAQLEKSRLLSDRFSAERPKGSFSTLEIQRTEQGDSAMYLCASSFGRDNEQFFGPGTRLTVL.

The chain couples TRBV7-9 to TRBJ2-7; a weak D match, TRBD1 (5 bases). Trimming cost V 0 bases and J 3 bases, with 12 bases left between them. Germline V gene lookup returns CDR1 SEHNR and CDR2 FQNEAQ (reference sequence). The CDR3 length is 15 residues. In DNA, the CDR3 is TGTGCCAGCAGCTTAGCCCAGGGTTCGGGCTACGAGCAGTACTTC. Its translation: CASSLAQGSGYEQYF. The full variable domain, its missing parts supplied by reference TRBV7-9 and TRBJ2-7, is DTGVSQNPRHKITKRGQNVTFRCDPISEHNRLYWYRQTLGQGPEFLTYFQNEAQLEKSRLLSDRFSAERPKGSFSTLEIQRTEQGDSAMYLCASSLAQGSGYEQYFGPGTRLTVT.

V is TRBV4-1 and J is TRBJ1-4; D is unresolved. This CDR3 comprises 16 residues. CDR1 and CDR2 from the germline V gene are MGHRA and YSYEKL. V was trimmed by 4 bases and J by 8 bases, leaving 20 bases between them. The CDR3, as DNA: TGCGCCAGCAGCCTCACACAATCACGGAGAGGAGAAAAACTGTTTTTT. This translates into CASSLTQSRRGEKLFF.

The rearrangement joins TRBV7-6 to TRBJ2-5; D might be TRBD1 (5 bases). CDR1 SGHVS and CDR2 FNYEAQ come from the germline V gene. Trimming took 1 base from V and 4 from J, leaving 19 bases between them. The CDR3 runs to 17 residues. CDR3 in amino acids: CASSLVARVLTSETQYF. In nucleotides, the CDR3 is TGTGCCAGCAGCTTAGTTGCCAGGGTCTTGACCTCAGAGACCCAGTACTTC.

The chain employs TRBV15 and TRBJ1-1; 7 bases match TRBD1. Trimming at V came to 5 bases and at J to 0 bases, leaving 6 bases not matched to a gene. The CDR3 is 15 amino acids. The germline gives CDR1 LNHNV, CDR2 YYDKDF (reference sequence). CDR3: CATSQQTGMNTEAFF. CDR3 coding DNA: TGTGCCACCAGCCAACAGACAGGGATGAACACTGAAGCTTTCTTT.

The gene calls are TRBV11-2 and TRBJ2-1, with a weak D call TRBD2 (6 bases). CDR3 size: 13 residues. V was clipped by 4 bases and J by 10 bases, with 14 bases between them. Germline V gives CDR1 SGHAT, CDR2 FQNNGV. The CDR3 loop reads CASSWPGLLEQFF. CDR3 sequence (DNA): TGTGCCAGCAGCTGGCCGGGACTGCTAGAGCAGTTCTTC.

This chain joins TRBV9 and TRBJ1-2; D uncertain. The length of the CDR3 is 15 residues. The germline CDR1 and CDR2 sequences are SGDLS and YYNGEE. The V end was cut by 4 bases, the J end by 3 bases, with 16 bases between. The CDR3 loop reads CASSPDLGFDYGYTF. CDR3 nucleotides: TGTGCCAGCAGCCCGGACCTGGGGTTTGACTATGGCTACACCTTC.

V is TRBV2 and J is TRBJ2-1; 12 bases line up with TRBD1. Trimming at V came to 3 bases and at J to 8 bases, leaving 8 bases not matched to a gene. Germline CDR1 and CDR2: SNHLY and FYNNEI. CDR3 size: 16 residues. CDR3: CASSDDGTGGLYEQFF. The CDR3 DNA reads TGTGCCAGCAGTGACGACGGGACAGGGGGCCTCTATGAGCAGTTCTTC.

The chain is built from TRBV2 and TRBJ2-5, with 8 bases that match TRBD2. CDR3 length: 16 amino acids. Germline loops: CDR1 SNHLY, CDR2 FYNNEI. J lost 4 bases, V lost 3 bases, and 10 bases had no gene match. Here the CDR3 DNA reads TGTGCCAGCAGTGAGCGGGGGGACTGGGTCATAGAGACCCAGTACTTC. This translates into CASSERGDWVIETQYF.

This chain joins TRBV6-5 and TRBJ2-7, with 9 bases that match TRBD2. CDR3 length equals 15 residues. V lost 6 bases to trimming and J lost 0 bases; unmatched junction nucleotides: 6. Germline V gene sequence: CDR1 MNHEY, CDR2 SVGAGI. As DNA, the CDR3 is TGTGCCAGCAGGCAGACTAGCGGATCCTCCTACGAGCAGTACTTC. Translation gives CASRQTSGSSYEQYF.

J is TRBJ1-2 and V is TRBV25-1; D might be TRBD1 (5 bases). CDR1 and CDR2 (germline): MGHDK, SYGVNS. Between the trimmed V and J ends, which lost 3 bases and 7 bases, there was a span of 18 bases. The length of the CDR3 is 15 residues. The CDR3 DNA reads TGTGCCAGCAGTGACCCAGGGCGTTTAGGTTTTGGCTACACCTTC. Translating it yields CASSDPGRLGFGYTF.

The rearrangement uses TRBV19 and TRBJ2-3, with TRBD1 as a possible D gene (5 bases). Germline V CDR1 and CDR2: LNHDA, SQIVND (reference sequence). This CDR3 contains 19 residues. The ends were cut back, 3 bases at V and 3 bases at J, with 25 bases in the middle. As DNA, the CDR3 is TGTGCCAGTAGTATGGTGGTAGTGGGGCCTAACGTACGTACAGATACGCAGTATTTT. It specifies CASSMVVVGPNVRTDTQYF.

The CDR3 nucleotides read TGTGCCACCAGACAGGGGGGCTACACTGAAGCTTTCTTT. Translating it yields CATRQGGYTEAFF. The chain has TRBV15 and TRBJ1-1; TRBD1 agrees at 8 bases. The V gene's germline CDR1 is LNHNV and CDR2 YYDKDF (reference sequence). CDR3 length: 13 amino acids. The junction had 3 bases not matched to a gene; V was cut back by 6 bases and J by 3 bases.

This chain joins TRBV5-1 and TRBJ2-7, with D possibly TRBD2 on 6 matching bases. The V end was cut by 0 bases, the J end by 4 bases, with 14 bases between. Germline V lookup: CDR1 SGHRS, CDR2 YFSETQ. The CDR3 is made up of 15 amino acids. CDR3 sequence reads: CASSLGMGGWYEQYF. As DNA, the CDR3 is TGCGCCAGCAGCTTGGGGATGGGGGGTTGGTACGAGCAGTACTTC.

The CDR3 DNA is TGTGCCAGCAGTAAACAAGGGGACTACGAGCAGTACTTC. Protein: CASSKQGDYEQYF. This rearrangement joins TRBV28 to TRBJ2-7; D is perhaps TRBD1 (5 bases). This CDR3 has 13 amino acids. V lost 5 bases to trimming and J lost 3 bases, with 11 bases between them. In germline, CDR1 is MDHEN, CDR2 SYDVKM.

As DNA, the CDR3 is TGTGCCAGCAGCTTAAACATCTACGAGCAGTACTTC. As protein: CASSLNIYEQYF. The genes are TRBV11-2 and TRBJ2-7, with D unresolved. The CDR3 extends over 12 amino acids. Germline V gene lookup returns CDR1 SGHAT and CDR2 FQNNGV. Trimming removed 2 bases from V and 3 bases from J, with 5 bases in between. The full variable domain, rest sourced from reference TRBV11-2 and TRBJ2-7, is EAGVAQSPRYKIIEKRQSVAFWCNPISGHATLYWYQQILGQGPKLLIQFQNNGVVDDSQLPKDRFSAERLKGVDSTLKIQPAKLEDSAVYLCASSLNIYEQYFGPGTRLTVT.

The CDR3 DNA reads as TGTGCCACCAGCAAAGGGCGGGCCGGCGCACTACATACGCAGTATTTT. It codes for CATSKGRAGALHTQYF. V usage is TRBV15 and J usage is TRBJ2-3; perhaps TRBD2 as D (5 bases). V was cut by 4 bases and J by 7 bases, with 21 bases left in between. The CDR3 is 16 amino acids. Per germline, CDR1 LNHNV and CDR2 YYDKDF (reference sequence).

This chain links TRBV28 with TRBJ1-5; D not certain. With 2 bases removed from V and 4 bases from J, the gap between germline ends came to 0 bases. CDR3 size: 11 residues. Germline values: CDR1 MDHEN, CDR2 SYDVKM. The CDR3 here is CASSLNQPQHF. CDR3 DNA: TGTGCCAGCAGTTTAAATCAGCCCCAGCATTTT.

This chain connects TRBV29-1 to TRBJ1-4; D perhaps matches TRBD1 (5 bases). Germline loops: CDR1 SQVTM, CDR2 ANQGSEA. Trimming shortened V by 6 bases and J by 3 bases, and 17 bases separated the two germline ends. The CDR3 is 15 residues long. CDR3 amino acids: CSVALRGIANEKLFF. In DNA form, the CDR3 reads TGCAGCGTAGCCCTCCGGGGGATAGCTAATGAAAAACTGTTTTTT.

This clone was detected once. V gene TRBV25-1 combines with J gene TRBJ2-4; D gene ambiguous. The CDR3 extends over 11 amino acids. Germline assignment: CDR1 MGHDK and CDR2 SYGVNS. Trimming left V 8 bases short and J 8 bases short, with 10 bases between. The CDR3 region is CASGIGDIQYF. The CDR3 nucleotides read TGTGCCAGCGGCATAGGTGACATTCAGTACTTC.

V gene TRBV29-1 combines with J gene TRBJ1-2; maybe TRBD1 (6 bases). V lost 2 bases and J lost 0, with 13 bases in between. Germline V gene sequence: CDR1 SQVTM, CDR2 ANQGSEA. The CDR3 has 15 amino acids. The CDR3 loop reads CSVERSGGPNYGYTF. The CDR3 nucleotides read TGCAGCGTTGAAAGGTCTGGGGGCCCTAACTATGGCTACACCTTC.

The chain combines TRBV6-1 with TRBJ2-7, with D perhaps assigned TRBD1 or TRBD2 (5 bases each). Trimming removed 1 base from V and 0 bases from J, with 10 bases in between. The CDR3 length is 15 residues. From germline, CDR1 is MNHNS and CDR2 SASEGT. The CDR3 loop reads CASSEVGTSSYEQYF. The CDR3 region has the DNA TGTGCCAGCAGTGAAGTAGGGACCTCCTCCTACGAGCAGTACTTC.

The chain recombines TRBV2 with TRBJ1-1; D unresolved. Germline CDR1 SNHLY, CDR2 FYNNEI. The ends were cut back, 3 bases at V and 4 bases at J, with 12 bases in the middle. This CDR3 has 14 amino acids. CDR3 nucleotide sequence: TGTGCCAGCAGTGACCCAGGCATTGGCACTGAAGCTTTCTTT. It translates to CASSDPGIGTEAFF.

This clone was counted only a few times. The V gene is TRBV6-5, the J gene TRBJ1-5, with no clear D. This CDR3 contains 14 residues. V gave up 6 bases and J gave up 1 base, with 10 bases separating them. The germline CDR1 and CDR2 sequences are MNHEY and SVGAGI. The CDR3 region has the DNA TGTGCCAGCAGCCCCTTTGGGAGCAATCAGCCCCAGCATTTT. Translation: CASSPFGSNQPQHF.